The sequence of this T cell receptor (beta chain) was determined in a study of identical twins' blood T cells. MiXCR, applied by TCRdb to the 5' RACE reads, yields one record per CDR3 protein. The table shows a few hundred thousand distinct CDR3 sequences, with roughly 31% occurring only once. This clonotype has at least ten counts. The CDR3 is 13 residues long. Trimming left V 1 base short and J 4 bases short, with 10 bases between. Germline V CDR1 and CDR2: SQVTM, ANQGSEA. Source material: PBMCs. The TCR sequence derives from a woman aged 18-49 years in good health. This rearrangement joins TRBV29-1 to TRBJ1-2; a weak D match, TRBD1 (5 bases). The CDR3 coding sequence is TGCAGCGTTGAAGGGGCAGGGTTCTATGGCTACACCTTC. It yields the protein CSVEGAGFYGYTF.